This TCR beta chain was retrieved from a study of blood T cell repertoires in COVID-19. About the study: Samples came from the United States, Italy and Spain, spanning acute and convalescent COVID-19.

Original analysis: It was from reference gene primer amplification that nucleated cell counts were estimated. TCRdb's copy holds only in-frame clones and misses some; the assay was immunoSEQ multiplex PCR. From that table come the V and J calls and clone size; the DNA was used to work out D and trimming. This table has around 200,000 clones, about 85% appearing once. CDR3 size: 16 residues. V lost 0 bases to trimming and J lost 5 bases, with 14 bases between them. Germline loops: CDR1 LGHNA, CDR2 YSLEER. This rearrangement joins TRBV4-3 to TRBJ1-5; unclear D gene. The sequence derives from a woman between 18 and 30 years old who had recovered from COVID-19. Sequencing was done on a sample of peripheral blood. CDR3 DNA: TGCGCCAGCAGCCAAGACAGGACTGCCGGGGATCAGCCCCAGCATTTT. Protein: CASSQDRTAGDQPQHF.